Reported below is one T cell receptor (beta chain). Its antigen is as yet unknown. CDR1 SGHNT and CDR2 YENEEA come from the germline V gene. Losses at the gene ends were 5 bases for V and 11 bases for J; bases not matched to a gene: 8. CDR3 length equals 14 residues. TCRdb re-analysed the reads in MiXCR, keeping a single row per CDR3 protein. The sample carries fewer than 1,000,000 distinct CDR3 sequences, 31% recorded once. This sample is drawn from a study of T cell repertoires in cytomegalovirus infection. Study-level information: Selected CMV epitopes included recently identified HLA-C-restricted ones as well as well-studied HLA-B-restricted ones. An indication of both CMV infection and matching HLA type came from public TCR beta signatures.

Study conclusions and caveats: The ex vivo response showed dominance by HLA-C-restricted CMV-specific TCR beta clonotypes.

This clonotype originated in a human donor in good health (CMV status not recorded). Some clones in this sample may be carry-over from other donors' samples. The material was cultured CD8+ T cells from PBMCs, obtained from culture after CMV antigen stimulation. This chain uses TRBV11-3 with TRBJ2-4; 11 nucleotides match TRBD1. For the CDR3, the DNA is TGTGCCAGCAGCAAAAGGGACAGGGGGTACGTTCAGTACTTC. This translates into CASSKRDRGYVQYF.